The following is a T cell receptor beta chain sequence with its context. What it binds is unknown. An Oncomine TCR Beta short-read assay was used to sequence the DNA from cultured CD4+ T cells. Cultures of CD4+ T cells served as the source for extracting genomic DNA. TCRdb passed the PCR reads through MiXCR, listing each CDR3 protein once. The sample has tens of thousands of distinct CDR3 sequences, around a third seen once. From germline, CDR1 is SGHKS and CDR2 YYEKEE (reference sequence). Trimming took 5 bases from V and 1 from J, leaving 16 bases between them. The CDR3 is 17 residues long. Time point described: late sampling 161 to 241 days after vaccination in three convalescent patients. This sample's treatment: approximately nine-day PBMC culture with coronavirus spike peptide pools or control peptides (ViraFEST assay). The data are from a study of vaccination and CD4 T cells after COVID-19. Study context: For control cultures, the treatment was a CEFX pool, an HIV-1 Nef pool, or no peptide.

The clonotype comes from a human donor who had recovered from COVID-19. The rearrangement uses TRBV5-5 and TRBJ2-6; D is possibly TRBD1 (5 bases). Material: CD4+ T cells from blood, cultured in vitro, obtained about 7 months after SARS-CoV-2 vaccination. The CDR3 loop is CASRYDSGASGANVLTF. The DNA for the CDR3 is TGTGCCAGCAGGTATGATTCTGGGGCGTCTGGGGCCAACGTCCTGACTTTC.